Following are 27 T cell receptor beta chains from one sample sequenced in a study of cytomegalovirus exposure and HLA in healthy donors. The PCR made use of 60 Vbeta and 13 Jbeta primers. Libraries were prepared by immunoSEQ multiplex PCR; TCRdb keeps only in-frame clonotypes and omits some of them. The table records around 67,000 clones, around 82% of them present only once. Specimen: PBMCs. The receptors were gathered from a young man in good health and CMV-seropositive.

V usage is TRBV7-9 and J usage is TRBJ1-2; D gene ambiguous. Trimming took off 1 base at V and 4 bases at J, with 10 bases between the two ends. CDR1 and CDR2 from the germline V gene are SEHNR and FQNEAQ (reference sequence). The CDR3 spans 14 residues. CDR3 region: CASSLVSRVYGYTF. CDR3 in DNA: TGTGCCAGCAGCTTAGTTTCGAGGGTCTATGGCTACACCTTC.

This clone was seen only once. The CDR3 protein is CASSQYGDYGGNTIYF. The DNA for the CDR3 is TGTGCCAGCAGCCAATACGGGGACTATGGTGGAAACACCATATATTTT. J is TRBJ1-3 and V is TRBV4-2; TRBD1 might be the D (5 bases). V gave up 2 bases and J gave up 3 bases, with 14 bases separating them. Germline V gene sequence: CDR1 LGHNA, CDR2 YNFKEQ. The CDR3 sequence is 16 residues long.

CDR3 sequence (DNA): TGCGCCAGCCGCCTACAGGGGAAGAACACTGAAGCTTTCTTT. Its translation is CASRLQGKNTEAFF. This rearrangement joins TRBV5-1 to TRBJ1-1; TRBD1 aligns across 7 bases. Trimming at V came to 7 bases and at J to 1 base, leaving 7 bases not matched to a gene. This CDR3 has 14 amino acids. The V gene's germline CDR1 is SGHRS and CDR2 YFSETQ.

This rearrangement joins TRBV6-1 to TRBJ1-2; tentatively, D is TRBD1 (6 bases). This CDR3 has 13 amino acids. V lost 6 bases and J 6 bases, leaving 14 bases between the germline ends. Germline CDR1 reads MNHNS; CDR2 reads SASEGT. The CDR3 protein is CASRDSPVDGYTF. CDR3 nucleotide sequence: TGTGCCAGCAGGGACAGCCCGGTCGATGGCTACACCTTC.

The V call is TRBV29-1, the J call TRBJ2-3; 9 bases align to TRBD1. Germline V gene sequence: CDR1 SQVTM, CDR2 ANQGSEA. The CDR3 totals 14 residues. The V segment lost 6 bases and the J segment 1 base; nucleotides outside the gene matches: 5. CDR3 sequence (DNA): TGCAGCGTGCCCTGGGACAGGGGCACAGATACGCAGTATTTT. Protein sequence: CSVPWDRGTDTQYF.

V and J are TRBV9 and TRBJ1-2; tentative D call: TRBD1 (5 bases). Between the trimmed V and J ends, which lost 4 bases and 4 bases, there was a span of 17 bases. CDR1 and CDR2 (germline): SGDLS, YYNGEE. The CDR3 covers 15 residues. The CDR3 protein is CASSPMGEEAYGYTF. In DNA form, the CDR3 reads TGTGCCAGCAGCCCAATGGGGGAGGAGGCCTATGGCTACACCTTC.

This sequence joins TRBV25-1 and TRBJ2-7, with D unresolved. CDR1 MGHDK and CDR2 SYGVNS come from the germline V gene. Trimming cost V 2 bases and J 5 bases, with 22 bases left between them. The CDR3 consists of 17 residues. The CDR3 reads CASSENRFGSGLDEQYF. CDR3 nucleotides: TGTGCCAGCAGTGAAAACCGGTTCGGGTCTGGCCTTGACGAGCAGTACTTC.

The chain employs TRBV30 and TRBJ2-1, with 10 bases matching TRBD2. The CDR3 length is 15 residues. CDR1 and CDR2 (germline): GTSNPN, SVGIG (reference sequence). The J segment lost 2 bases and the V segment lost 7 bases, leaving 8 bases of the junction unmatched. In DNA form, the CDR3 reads TGTGCCTCGGCGCCAGCGGGGGGGCCCTACAATGAGCAGTTCTTC. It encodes CASAPAGGPYNEQFF.

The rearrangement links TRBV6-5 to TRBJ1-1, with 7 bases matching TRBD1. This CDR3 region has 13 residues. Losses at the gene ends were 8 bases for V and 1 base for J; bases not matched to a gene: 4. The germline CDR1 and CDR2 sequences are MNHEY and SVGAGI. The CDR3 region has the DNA TGTGCCAGCGCCGACAGGGCGAACACTGAAGCTTTCTTT. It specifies CASADRANTEAFF.

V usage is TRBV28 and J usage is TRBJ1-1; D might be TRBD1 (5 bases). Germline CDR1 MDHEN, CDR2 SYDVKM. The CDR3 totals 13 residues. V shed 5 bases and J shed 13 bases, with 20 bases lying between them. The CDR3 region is CASSPTRKGLRFF. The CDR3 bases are TGTGCCAGCAGTCCCACCAGAAAGGGGTTGCGTTTCTTT.

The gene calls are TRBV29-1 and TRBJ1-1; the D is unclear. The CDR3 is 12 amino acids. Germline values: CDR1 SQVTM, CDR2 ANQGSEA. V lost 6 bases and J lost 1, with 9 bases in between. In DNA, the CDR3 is TGCAGCGTCATCCCCCCGAACACTGAAGCTTTCTTT. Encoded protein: CSVIPPNTEAFF.

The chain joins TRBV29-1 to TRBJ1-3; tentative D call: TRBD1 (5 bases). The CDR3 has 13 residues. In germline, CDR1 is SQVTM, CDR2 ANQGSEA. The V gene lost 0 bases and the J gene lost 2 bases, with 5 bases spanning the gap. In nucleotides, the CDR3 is TGCAGCGTTGAAGAAGGGGCTGGAAACACCATATATTTT. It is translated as CSVEEGAGNTIYF.

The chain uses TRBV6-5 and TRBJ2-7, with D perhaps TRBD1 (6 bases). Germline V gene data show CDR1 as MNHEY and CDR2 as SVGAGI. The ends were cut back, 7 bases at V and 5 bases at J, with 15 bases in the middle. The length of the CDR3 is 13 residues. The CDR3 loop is CASKIQGRHEQYF. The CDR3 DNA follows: TGTGCCAGCAAGATACAGGGTAGGCACGAGCAGTACTTC.

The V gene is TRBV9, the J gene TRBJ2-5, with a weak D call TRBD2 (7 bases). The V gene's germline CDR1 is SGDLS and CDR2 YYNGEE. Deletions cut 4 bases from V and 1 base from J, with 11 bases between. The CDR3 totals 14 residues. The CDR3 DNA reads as TGTGCCAGCAGCAAGGGGGGGGCCCAAGAGACCCAGTACTTC. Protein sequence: CASSKGGAQETQYF.

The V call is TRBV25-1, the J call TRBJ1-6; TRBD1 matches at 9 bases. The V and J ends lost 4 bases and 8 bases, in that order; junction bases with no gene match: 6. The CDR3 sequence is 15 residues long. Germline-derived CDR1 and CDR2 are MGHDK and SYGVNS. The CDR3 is CASSGSGTGYSPLHF. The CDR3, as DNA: TGTGCCAGCAGTGGGTCCGGGACAGGGTATTCACCCCTCCACTTT.

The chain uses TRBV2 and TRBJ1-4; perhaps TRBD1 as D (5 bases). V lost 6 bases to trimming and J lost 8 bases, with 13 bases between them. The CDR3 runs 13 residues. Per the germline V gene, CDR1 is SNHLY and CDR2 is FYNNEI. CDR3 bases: TGTGCCAGCAGGCAGGGTACCGGGGAAAAACTGTTTTTT. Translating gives CASRQGTGEKLFF.

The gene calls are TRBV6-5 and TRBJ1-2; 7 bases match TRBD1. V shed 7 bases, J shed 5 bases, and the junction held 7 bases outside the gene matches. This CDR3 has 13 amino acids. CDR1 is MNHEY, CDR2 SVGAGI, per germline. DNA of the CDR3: TGTGCCAGCACCATAGGGGACAGTTATGGCTACACCTTC. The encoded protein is CASTIGDSYGYTF.

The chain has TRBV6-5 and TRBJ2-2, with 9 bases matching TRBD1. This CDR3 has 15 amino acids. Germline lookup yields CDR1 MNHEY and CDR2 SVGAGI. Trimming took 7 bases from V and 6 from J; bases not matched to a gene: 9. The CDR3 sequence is CASTPGQGAPGELFF. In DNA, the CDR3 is TGTGCCAGCACCCCGGGACAGGGTGCCCCCGGGGAGCTGTTTTTT.

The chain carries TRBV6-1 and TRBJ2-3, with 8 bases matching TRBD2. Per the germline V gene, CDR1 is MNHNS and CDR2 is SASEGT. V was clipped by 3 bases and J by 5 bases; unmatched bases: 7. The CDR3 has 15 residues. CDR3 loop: CASSDPAGAQDTQYF. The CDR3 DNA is TGTGCCAGCAGTGACCCAGCGGGGGCCCAAGATACGCAGTATTTT.

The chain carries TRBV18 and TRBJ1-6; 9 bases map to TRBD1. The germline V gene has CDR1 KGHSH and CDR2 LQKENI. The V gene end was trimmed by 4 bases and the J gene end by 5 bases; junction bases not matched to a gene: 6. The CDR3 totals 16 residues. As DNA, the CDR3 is TGTGCCAGCTCACAACAGACAGGGGGGCATAATTCACCCCTCCACTTT. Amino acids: CASSQQTGGHNSPLHF. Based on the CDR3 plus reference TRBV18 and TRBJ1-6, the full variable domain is NAGVMQNPRHLVRRRGQEARLRCSPMKGHSHVYWYRQLPEEGLKFMVYLQKENIIDESGMPKERFSAEFPKEGPSILRIQQVVRGDSAAYFCASSQQTGGHNSPLHFGNGTRLTVT.

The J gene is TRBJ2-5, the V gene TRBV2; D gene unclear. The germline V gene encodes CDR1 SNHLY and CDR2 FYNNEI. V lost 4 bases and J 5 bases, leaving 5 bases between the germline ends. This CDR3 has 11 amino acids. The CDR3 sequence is CASSVVETQYF. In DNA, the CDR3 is TGTGCCAGCAGTGTAGTGGAGACCCAGTACTTC. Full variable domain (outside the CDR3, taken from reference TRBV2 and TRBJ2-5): EPEVTQTPSHQVTQMGQEVILRCVPISNHLYFYWYRQILGQKVEFLVSFYNNEISEKSEIFDDQFSVERPDGSNFTLKIRSTKLEDSAMYFCASSVVETQYFGPGTRLLVL.

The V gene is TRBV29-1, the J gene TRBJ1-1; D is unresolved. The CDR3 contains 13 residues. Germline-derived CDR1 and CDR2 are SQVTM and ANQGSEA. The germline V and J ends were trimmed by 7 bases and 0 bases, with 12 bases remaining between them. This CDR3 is CSAGGMMNTEAFF. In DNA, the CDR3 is TGCAGCGCTGGAGGGATGATGAACACTGAAGCTTTCTTT.

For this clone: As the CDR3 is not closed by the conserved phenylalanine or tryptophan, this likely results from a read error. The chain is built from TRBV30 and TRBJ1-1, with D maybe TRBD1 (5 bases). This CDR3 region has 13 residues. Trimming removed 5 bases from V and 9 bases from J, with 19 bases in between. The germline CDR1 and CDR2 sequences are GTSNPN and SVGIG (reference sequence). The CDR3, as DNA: TGTGCCTGGGGGGCAGGGTTTTTGAGCCAAGCTTTCGTT. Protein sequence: CAWGAGFLSQAFV.

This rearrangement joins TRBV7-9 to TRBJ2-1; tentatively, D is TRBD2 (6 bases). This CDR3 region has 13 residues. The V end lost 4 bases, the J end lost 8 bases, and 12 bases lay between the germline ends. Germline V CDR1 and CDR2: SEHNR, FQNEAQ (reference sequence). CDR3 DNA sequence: TGTGCCAGCAGCTCCCCGGGAGCCGATGAGCAGTTCTTC. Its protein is CASSSPGADEQFF.

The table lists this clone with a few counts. The CDR3 nucleotides read TGTGCCAGCAGGGCAGGGGGCTCCGAGACCCAGTACTTC. Encoded protein: CASRAGGSETQYF. The V gene is TRBV6-6, the J gene TRBJ2-5; 8 bases match TRBD1. The ends lost 6 bases at V and 5 bases at J; junction bases unmatched: 5. CDR1 is MNHNY, CDR2 SVGAGI, per germline (reference sequence). This CDR3 has 13 residues.

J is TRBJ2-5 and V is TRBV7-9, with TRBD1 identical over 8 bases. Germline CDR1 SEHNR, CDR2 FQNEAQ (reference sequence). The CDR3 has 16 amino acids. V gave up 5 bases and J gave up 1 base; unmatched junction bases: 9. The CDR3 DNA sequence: TGTGCCAGCAGCCTCGGGACAGGATCGGTCCAAGAGACCCAGTACTTC. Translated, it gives CASSLGTGSVQETQYF.

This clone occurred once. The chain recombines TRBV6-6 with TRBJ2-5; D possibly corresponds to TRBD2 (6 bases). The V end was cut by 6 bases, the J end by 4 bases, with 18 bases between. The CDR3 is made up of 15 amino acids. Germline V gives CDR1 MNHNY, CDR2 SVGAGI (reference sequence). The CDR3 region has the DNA TGTGCCAGCAGAGACCCTAGGGGAGGTGGAGAGACCCAGTACTTC. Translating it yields CASRDPRGGGETQYF.